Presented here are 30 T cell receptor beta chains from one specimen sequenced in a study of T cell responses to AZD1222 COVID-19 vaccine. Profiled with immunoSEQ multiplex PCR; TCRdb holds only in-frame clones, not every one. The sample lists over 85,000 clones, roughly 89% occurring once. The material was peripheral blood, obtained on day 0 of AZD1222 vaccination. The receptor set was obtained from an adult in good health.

CDR3 nucleotides: TGTGCCAGCAGCTTAGCCGGGGGAACAGATACGCAGTATTTT. Amino acid sequence: CASSLAGGTDTQYF. This chain uses TRBV7-3 with TRBJ2-3; D might be TRBD2 (6 bases). The CDR3 runs to 14 residues. V lost 2 bases, J lost 3 bases, and 9 bases lay in between. Germline CDR1 reads SGHTA; CDR2 reads FQGTGA.

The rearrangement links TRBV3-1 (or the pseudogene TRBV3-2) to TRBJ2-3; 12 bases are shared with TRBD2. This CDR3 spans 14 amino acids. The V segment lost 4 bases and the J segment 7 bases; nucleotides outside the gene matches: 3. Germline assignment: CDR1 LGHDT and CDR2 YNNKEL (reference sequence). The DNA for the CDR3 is TGTGCCAGCAGCCCTAGCGGGGGGGTCCATACGCAGTATTTT. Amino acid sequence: CASSPSGGVHTQYF.

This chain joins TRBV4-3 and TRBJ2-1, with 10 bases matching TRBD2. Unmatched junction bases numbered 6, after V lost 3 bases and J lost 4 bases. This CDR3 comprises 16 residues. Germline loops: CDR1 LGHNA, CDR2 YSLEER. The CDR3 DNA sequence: TGCGCCAGCAGCCAGGTTCTAGCGGGAGTGTACAATGAGCAGTTCTTC. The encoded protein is CASSQVLAGVYNEQFF.

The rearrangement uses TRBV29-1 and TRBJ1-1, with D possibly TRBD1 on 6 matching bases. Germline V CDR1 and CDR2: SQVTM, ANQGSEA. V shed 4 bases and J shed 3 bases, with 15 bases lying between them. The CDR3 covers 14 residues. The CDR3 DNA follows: TGCAGCGTTGTGAGGGGGGCAGCGGACACTGAAGCTTTCTTT. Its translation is CSVVRGAADTEAFF.

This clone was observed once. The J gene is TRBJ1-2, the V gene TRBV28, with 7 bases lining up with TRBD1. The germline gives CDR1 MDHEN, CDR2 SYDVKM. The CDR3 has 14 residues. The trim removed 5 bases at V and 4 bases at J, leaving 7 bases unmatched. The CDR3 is CASSPGTEIYGYTF. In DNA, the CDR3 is TGTGCCAGCAGTCCCGGGACAGAGATCTATGGCTACACCTTC.

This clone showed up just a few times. DNA for the CDR3: TGTGCCAGCAGCTTAGGAGAGGGGAAGAATTCACCCCTCCACTTT. It yields the protein CASSLGEGKNSPLHF. This chain links TRBV7-9 with TRBJ1-6; tentative D call: TRBD1 (5 bases). Per germline, CDR1 SEHNR and CDR2 FQNEAQ (reference sequence). This CDR3 comprises 15 residues. The V end lost 1 base, the J end lost 7 bases, and 11 bases lay between the germline ends. Combining the CDR3 with reference TRBV7-9 and TRBJ1-6 gives the whole variable domain DTGVSQNPRHKITKRGQNVTFRCDPISEHNRLYWYRQTLGQGPEFLTYFQNEAQLEKSRLLSDRFSAERPKGSFSTLEIQRTEQGDSAMYLCASSLGEGKNSPLHFGNGTRLTVT.

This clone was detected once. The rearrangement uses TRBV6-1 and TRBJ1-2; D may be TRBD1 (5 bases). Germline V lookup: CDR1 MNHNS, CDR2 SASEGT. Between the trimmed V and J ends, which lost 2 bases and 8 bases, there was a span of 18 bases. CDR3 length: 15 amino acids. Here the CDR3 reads CASSERDFHNRGYTF. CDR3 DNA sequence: TGTGCCAGCAGTGAAAGGGACTTTCACAATCGGGGCTACACCTTC.

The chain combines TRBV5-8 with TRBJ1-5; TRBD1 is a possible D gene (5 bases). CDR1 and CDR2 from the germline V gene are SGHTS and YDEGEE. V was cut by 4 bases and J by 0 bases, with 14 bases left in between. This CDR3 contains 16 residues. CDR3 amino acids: CASSRGTAGSNQPQHF. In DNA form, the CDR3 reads TGTGCCAGCAGCCGGGGGACCGCCGGTAGCAATCAGCCCCAGCATTTT.

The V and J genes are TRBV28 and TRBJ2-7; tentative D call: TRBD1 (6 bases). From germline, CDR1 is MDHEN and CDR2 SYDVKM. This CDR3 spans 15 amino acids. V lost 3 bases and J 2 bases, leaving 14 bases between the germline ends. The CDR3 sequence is CASSLSGERAYEQYF. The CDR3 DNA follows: TGTGCCAGCAGTTTGTCAGGGGAACGGGCCTACGAGCAGTACTTC.

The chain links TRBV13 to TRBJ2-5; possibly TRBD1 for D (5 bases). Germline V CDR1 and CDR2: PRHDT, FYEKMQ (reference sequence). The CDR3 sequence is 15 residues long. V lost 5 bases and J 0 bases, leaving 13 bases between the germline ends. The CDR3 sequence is CASSTRVVNQETQYF. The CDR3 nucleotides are TGTGCCAGCAGCACCAGGGTGGTCAACCAAGAGACCCAGTACTTC.

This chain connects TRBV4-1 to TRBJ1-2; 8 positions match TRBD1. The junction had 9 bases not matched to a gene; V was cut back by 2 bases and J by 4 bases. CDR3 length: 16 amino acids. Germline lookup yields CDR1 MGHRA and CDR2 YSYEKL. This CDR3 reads CASSQLGGTGGYGYTF. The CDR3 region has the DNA TGCGCCAGCAGCCAACTAGGGGGAACAGGGGGCTATGGCTACACCTTC.

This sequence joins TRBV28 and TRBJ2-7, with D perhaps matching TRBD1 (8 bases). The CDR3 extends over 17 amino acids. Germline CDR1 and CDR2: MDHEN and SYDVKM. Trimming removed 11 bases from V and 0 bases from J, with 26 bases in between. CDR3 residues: CASAQGAGRSSSYEQYF. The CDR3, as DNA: TGTGCCTCGGCCCAGGGGGCCGGGAGGTCAAGCTCCTACGAGCAGTACTTC.

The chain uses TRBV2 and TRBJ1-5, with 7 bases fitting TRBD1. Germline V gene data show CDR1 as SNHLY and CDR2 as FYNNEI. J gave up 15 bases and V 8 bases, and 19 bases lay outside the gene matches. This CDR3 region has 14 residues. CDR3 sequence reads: CASGPRTGVGSVHF. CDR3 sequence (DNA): TGTGCCAGCGGGCCGCGGACAGGAGTAGGATCTGTGCATTTT.

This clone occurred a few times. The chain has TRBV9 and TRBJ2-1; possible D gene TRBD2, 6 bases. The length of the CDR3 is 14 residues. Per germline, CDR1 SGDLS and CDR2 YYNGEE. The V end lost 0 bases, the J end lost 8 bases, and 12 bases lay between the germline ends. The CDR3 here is CASSVGAGEDEQFF. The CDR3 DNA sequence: TGTGCCAGCAGCGTAGGGGCCGGGGAGGATGAGCAGTTCTTC.

Here the CDR3 reads CASSYSRQGYEQYF. The DNA for the CDR3 is TGTGCCAGCAGTTACTCGCGGCAGGGGTACGAGCAGTACTTC. V gene TRBV6-6 combines with J gene TRBJ2-7, with D perhaps matching TRBD1 (6 bases). The CDR3 loop spans 14 amino acids. V was shortened by 0 bases and J by 4 bases, with 10 bases between the two germline ends. CDR1 is MNHNY and CDR2 is SVGAGI in the germline V gene (reference sequence).

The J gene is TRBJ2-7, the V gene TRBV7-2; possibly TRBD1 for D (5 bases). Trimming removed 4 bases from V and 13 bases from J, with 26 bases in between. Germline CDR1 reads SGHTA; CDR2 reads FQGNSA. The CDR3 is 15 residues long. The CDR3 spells CASSSSPLAPTETYF. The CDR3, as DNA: TGTGCCAGCAGCTCCTCTCCCCTTGCCCCGACAGAAACCTACTTC.

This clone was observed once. DNA for the CDR3: TGTGCCAGTAGAAAGCCTTCGGGGGGTGATGGTCAGCCCCAGCATTTT. Amino acid sequence: CASRKPSGGDGQPQHF. The chain links TRBV19 to TRBJ1-5; maybe TRBD1 (5 bases). Germline V gives CDR1 LNHDA, CDR2 SQIVND (reference sequence). The V gene lost 6 bases and the J gene lost 6 bases, with 21 bases spanning the gap. This CDR3 spans 16 amino acids.

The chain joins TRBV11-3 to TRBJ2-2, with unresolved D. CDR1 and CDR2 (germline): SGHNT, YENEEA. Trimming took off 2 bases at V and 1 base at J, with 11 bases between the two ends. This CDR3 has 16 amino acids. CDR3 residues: CASSLLGQVNTGELFF. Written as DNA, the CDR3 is TGTGCCAGCAGCTTATTAGGGCAGGTGAACACCGGGGAGCTGTTTTTT.

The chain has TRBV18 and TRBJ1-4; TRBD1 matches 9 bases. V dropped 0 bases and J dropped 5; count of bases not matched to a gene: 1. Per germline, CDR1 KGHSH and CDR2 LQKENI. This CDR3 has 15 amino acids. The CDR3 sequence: CASSPPGTGNEKLFF. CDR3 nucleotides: TGTGCCAGCTCACCACCAGGGACAGGGAATGAAAAACTGTTTTTT.

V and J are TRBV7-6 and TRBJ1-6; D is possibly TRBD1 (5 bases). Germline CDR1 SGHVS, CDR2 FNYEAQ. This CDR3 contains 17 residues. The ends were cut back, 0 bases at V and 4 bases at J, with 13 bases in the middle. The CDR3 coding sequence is TGTGCCAGCAGCTTAGCACAGGACCCGAGTTATAATTCACCCCTCCACTTT. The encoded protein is CASSLAQDPSYNSPLHF. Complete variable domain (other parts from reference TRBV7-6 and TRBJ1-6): GAGVSQSPRYKVTKRGQDVALRCDPISGHVSLYWYRQALGQGPEFLTYFNYEAQQDKSGLPNDRFSAERPEGSISTLTIQRTEQRDSAMYRCASSLAQDPSYNSPLHFGNGTRLTVT.

CDR3 bases: TGTGCCAGCAGTTTAGTAAGGGGGGTTAATTCACCCCTCCACTTT. Amino acids: CASSLVRGVNSPLHF. This chain joins TRBV27 and TRBJ1-6, with a possible D match to TRBD1 (6 bases). This CDR3 spans 15 amino acids. Trimming stripped 2 bases from V and 6 bases from J, with 11 bases between. Germline assignment: CDR1 MNHEY and CDR2 SMNVEV (reference sequence).

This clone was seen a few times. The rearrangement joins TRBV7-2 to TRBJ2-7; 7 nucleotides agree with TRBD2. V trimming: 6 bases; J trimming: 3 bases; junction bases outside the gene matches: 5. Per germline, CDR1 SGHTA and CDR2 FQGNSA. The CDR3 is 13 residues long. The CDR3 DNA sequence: TGTGCCAGCAGGGAGACTAGCTACTACGAGCAGTACTTC. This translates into CASRETSYYEQYF. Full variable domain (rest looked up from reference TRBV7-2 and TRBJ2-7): GAGVSQSPSNKVTEKGKDVELRCDPISGHTALYWYRQSLGQGLEFLIYFQGNSAPDKSGLPSDRFSAERTGGSVSTLTIQRTQQEDSAVYLCASRETSYYEQYFGPGTRLTVT.

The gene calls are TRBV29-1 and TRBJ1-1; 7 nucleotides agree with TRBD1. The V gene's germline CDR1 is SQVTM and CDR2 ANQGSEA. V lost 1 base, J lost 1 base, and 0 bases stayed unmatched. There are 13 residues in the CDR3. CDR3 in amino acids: CSVEGTGNTEAFF. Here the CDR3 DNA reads TGCAGCGTTGAAGGGACAGGGAACACTGAAGCTTTCTTT.

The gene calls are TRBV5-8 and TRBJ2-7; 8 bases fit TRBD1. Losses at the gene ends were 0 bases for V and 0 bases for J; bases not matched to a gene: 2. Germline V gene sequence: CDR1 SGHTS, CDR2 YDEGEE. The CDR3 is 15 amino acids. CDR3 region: CASSLGQGSSYEQYF. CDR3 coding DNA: TGTGCCAGCAGCTTGGGACAGGGGAGCTCCTACGAGCAGTACTTC.

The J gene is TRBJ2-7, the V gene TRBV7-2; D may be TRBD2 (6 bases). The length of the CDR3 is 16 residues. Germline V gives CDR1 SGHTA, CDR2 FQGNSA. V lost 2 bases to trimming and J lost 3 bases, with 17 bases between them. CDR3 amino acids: CASSLSGAGARYEQYF. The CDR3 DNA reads TGTGCCAGCAGCTTATCGGGAGCTGGCGCCCGCTACGAGCAGTACTTC.

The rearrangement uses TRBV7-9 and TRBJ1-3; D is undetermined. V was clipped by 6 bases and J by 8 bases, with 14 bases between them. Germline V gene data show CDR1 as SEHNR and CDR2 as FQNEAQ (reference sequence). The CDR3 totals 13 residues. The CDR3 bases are TGTGCCAGCAGTCCCCCGGGATACTACACCATATATTTT. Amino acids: CASSPPGYYTIYF.

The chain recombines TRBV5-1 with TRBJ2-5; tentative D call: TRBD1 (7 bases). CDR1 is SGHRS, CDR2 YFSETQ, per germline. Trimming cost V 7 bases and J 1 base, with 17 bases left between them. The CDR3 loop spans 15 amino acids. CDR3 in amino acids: CASGGVEGAQETQYF. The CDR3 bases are TGCGCCAGCGGTGGGGTGGAGGGGGCCCAAGAGACCCAGTACTTC.

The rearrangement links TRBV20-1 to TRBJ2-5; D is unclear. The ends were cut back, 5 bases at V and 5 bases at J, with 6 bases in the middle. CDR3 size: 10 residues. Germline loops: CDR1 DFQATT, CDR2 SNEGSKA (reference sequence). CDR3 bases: TGCAGTGCTGCCCACGAGACCCAGTACTTC. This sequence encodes CSAAHETQYF.

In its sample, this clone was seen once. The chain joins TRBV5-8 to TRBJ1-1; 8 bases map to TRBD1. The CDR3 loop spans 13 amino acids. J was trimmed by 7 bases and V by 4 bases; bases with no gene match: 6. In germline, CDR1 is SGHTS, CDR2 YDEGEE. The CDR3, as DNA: TGTGCCAGCAGCCAGGGGGCCGGTCGTGAAGCTTTCTTT. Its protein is CASSQGAGREAFF. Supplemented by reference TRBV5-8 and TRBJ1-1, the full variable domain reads EAGVTQSPTHLIKTRGQQATLRCSPISGHTSVYWYQQALGLGLQFLLWYDEGEERNRGNFPPRFSGRQFPNYSSELNVNALELEDSALYLCASSQGAGREAFFGQGTRLTVV.

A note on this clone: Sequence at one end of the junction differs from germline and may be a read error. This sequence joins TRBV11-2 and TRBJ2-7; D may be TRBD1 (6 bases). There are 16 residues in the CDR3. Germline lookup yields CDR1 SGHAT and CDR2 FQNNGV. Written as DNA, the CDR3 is TGTGCCAGCAGCCCCGACCCACAGGGAAGAGAGGCCGAGTCGCGCTTC. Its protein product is CASSPDPQGREAESRF.